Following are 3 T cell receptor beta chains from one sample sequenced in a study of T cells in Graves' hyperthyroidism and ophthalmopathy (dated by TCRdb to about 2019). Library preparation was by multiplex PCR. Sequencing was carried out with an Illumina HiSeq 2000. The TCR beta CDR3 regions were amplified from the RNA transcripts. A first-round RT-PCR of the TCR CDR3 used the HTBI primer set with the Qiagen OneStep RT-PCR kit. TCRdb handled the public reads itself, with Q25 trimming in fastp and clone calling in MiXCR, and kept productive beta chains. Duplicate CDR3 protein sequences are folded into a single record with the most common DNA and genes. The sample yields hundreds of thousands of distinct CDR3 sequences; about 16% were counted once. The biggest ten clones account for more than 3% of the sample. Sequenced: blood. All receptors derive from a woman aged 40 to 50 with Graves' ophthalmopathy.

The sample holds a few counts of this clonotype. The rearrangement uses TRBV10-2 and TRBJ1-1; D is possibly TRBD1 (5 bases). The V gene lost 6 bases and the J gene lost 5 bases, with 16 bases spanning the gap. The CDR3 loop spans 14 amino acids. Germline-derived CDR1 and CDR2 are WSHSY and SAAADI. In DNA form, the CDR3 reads TGCGCCAGCAGAGATTCCGGGACGAGAACTGAAGCTTTCTTT. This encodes CASRDSGTRTEAFF.

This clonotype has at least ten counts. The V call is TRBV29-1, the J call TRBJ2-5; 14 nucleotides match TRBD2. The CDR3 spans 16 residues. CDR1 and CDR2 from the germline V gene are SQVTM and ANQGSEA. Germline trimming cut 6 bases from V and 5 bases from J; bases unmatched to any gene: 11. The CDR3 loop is CSVGGLAGVDWETQYF. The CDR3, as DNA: TGCAGCGTCGGGGGACTAGCGGGAGTAGATTGGGAGACCCAGTACTTC. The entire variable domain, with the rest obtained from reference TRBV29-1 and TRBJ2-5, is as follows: SAVISQKPSRDICQRGTSLTIQCQVDSQVTMMFWYRQQPGQSLTLIATANQGSEATYESGFVIDKFPISRPNLTFSTLTVSNMSPEDSSIYLCSVGGLAGVDWETQYFGPGTRLLVL.

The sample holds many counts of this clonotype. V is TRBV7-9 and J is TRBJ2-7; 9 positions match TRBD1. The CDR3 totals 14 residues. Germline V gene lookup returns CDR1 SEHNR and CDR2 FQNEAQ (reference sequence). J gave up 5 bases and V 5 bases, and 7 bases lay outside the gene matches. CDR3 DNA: TGTGCCAGCAGCAAGGGACAGGGACTGAACGAGCAGTACTTC. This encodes CASSKGQGLNEQYF.